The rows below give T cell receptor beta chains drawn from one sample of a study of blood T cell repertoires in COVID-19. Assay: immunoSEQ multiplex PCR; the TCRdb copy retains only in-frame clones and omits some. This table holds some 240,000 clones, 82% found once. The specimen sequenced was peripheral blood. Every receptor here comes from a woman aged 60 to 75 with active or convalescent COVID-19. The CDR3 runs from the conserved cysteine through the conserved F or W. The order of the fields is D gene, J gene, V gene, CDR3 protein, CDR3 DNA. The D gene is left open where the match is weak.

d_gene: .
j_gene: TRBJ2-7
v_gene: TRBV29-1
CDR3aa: CSVGEDRYEQYF
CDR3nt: TGCAGCGTTGGGGAGGACCGATACGAGCAGTACTTC

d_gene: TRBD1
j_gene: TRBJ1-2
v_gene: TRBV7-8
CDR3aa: CASSFFSGTAYGYTF
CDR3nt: TGTGCCAGCAGCTTTTTCTCCGGGACAGCATATGGCTACACCTTC

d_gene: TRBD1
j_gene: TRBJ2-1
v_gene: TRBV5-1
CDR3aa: CASSPGQGSSYNEQFF
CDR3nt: TGCGCCAGCAGCCCTGGACAGGGGAGCTCCTACAATGAGCAGTTCTTC

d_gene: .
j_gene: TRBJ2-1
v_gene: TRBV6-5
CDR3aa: CASSSHTGEQFF
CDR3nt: TGTGCCAGCAGTTCCCACACGGGTGAGCAGTTCTTC

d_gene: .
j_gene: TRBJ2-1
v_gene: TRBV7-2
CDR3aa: CASSLGINEQFF
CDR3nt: TGTGCCAGCAGCTTAGGTATCAATGAGCAGTTCTTC

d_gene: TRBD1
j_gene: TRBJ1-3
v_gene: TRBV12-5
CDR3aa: CASGFTGQGTGNTIYF
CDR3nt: TGTGCTAGTGGTTTTACGGGACAGGGGACTGGAAACACCATATATTTT

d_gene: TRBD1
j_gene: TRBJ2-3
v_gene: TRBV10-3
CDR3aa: CAISWTGPSTDTQYF
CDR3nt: TGTGCCATCAGTTGGACAGGCCCTAGCACAGATACGCAGTATTTT

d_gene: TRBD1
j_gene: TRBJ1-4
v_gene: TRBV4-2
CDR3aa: CASSQGQGYEKLFF
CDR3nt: TGTGCCAGCAGCCAAGGACAGGGGTATGAAAAACTGTTTTTT

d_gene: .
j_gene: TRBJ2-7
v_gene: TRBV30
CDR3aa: CAWSRQGGSYEQYF
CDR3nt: TGTGCCTGGAGTAGGCAGGGTGGATCCTACGAGCAGTACTTC

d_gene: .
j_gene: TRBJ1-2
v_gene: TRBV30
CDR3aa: CAGDINYGYTF
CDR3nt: TGTGCCGGGGACATTAACTATGGCTACACCTTC